These T cell receptor beta chains were read from a single sample in a study of blood T cells in healthy people across ages. Using its own MiXCR run on the 5' RACE reads, TCRdb lists one record per CDR3 protein. The repertoire consists of about 380,000 distinct CDR3 sequences, with about 49% occurring once and the leading ten covering 50% to 65%. Specimen: blood. The origin of the receptors is a man in his fifties or sixties in good health. Each CDR3 is given with its conserved first and last residue. The D gene is left open where the match is weak. Size is omitted from some rows. Given values are once, few, many or a class for expanded clones.

j_call	v_call	clone_size	d_call	cdr3_nt	cdr3_aa
TRBJ2-7	TRBV7-2	.	TRBD1	TGTGCCAGCAGCTTCGCCGGACAGGGGGCGGGAGAGCAGTACTTC	CASSFAGQGAGEQYF
TRBJ2-3	TRBV12-3/TRBV12-4	.	TRBD2	TGTGCCAGCACCTCATGGGGACTAGCGGGAGAGGTGGATACGCAGTATTTT	CASTSWGLAGEVDTQYF
TRBJ1-4	TRBV20-1	.	.	TGCAGTGCTACCCGAAGGGGGGGAGTTGCAACTAATGAAAAACTGTTTTTT	CSATRRGGVATNEKLFF
TRBJ2-7	TRBV4-3	.	TRBD1	TGCGCCAGCAGCCAAGCGGACAGGGAGACCTACGAGCAGTACTTC	CASSQADRETYEQYF
TRBJ2-1	TRBV6-5	.	.	TGTGCCAGCAGCCCAGGACACAGGAGCTCCTACAATGAGCAGTTCTTC	CASSPGHRSSYNEQFF
TRBJ2-5	TRBV10-3	.	TRBD2	TGTGCCATCCAGCCTAGCGGGAGGGCCGGTGAGCAGTACTTC	CAIQPSGRAGEQYF
TRBJ2-7	TRBV12-3/TRBV12-4	.	TRBD2	TGTGCCAGCAGTTCAAGGACTAGCGGGGCCGCCGAGCAGTACTTC	CASSSRTSGAAEQYF
TRBJ2-7	TRBV7-3	few	TRBD2	TGTGCCAGCAGCGAGACTAGCGGGAGTGACGAGCAGTACTTC	CASSETSGSDEQYF
TRBJ2-1	TRBV20-1	once	TRBD2	TGCAGTGCTAGCATACTAGCGGGGCCCCAGAATGAGCAGTTCTTC	CSASILAGPQNEQFF
TRBJ2-3	TRBV7-2	once	.	TGTGCCAGCAGCCCCTCCTACAGGGCTAGCACAGATACGCAGTATTTT	CASSPSYRASTDTQYF
TRBJ2-7	TRBV5-1	.	TRBD2	TGCGCCAGCAGCCCAAGACTAGCTTCCTACGAGCAGTACTTC	CASSPRLASYEQYF
TRBJ2-5	TRBV5-1	few	.	TGCGCCAGCCGAGGAGGGAGCCAAGAGACCCAGTACTTC	CASRGGSQETQYF
TRBJ2-5	TRBV4-3	.	.	TGCGCCAGCAGCCAAGGCGCTAGGGACAACCGGCGCGAGACCCAGTACTTC	CASSQGARDNRRETQYF
TRBJ1-4	TRBV20-1	.	TRBD1	TGCAGTGCTAGAGCGGACAGGCGACGAGAAAAACTGTTTTTT	CSARADRRREKLFF
TRBJ2-5	TRBV7-2	.	.	TGTGCCAGCAGCGCGGGACCGGCGGAGACCCAGTACTTC	CASSAGPAETQYF
TRBJ2-6	TRBV14	many	.	TGTGCCAGCAGCCACAGGGGCTCTGGGGCCAACGTCCTGACTTTC	CASSHRGSGANVLTF
TRBJ2-7	TRBV18	.	TRBD2	TGTGCCAGCTCACCGCGGACTAGCGGGGATATCTACGAGCAGTACTTC	CASSPRTSGDIYEQYF
TRBJ2-7	TRBV20-1	few	TRBD2	TGCAGTGCTAGAGATAGCCTAGCGGGAGTTCTGGGCGAGCAGTACTTC	CSARDSLAGVLGEQYF
TRBJ2-7	TRBV25-1	.	.	TGTGCCAGCAGTGGTGGGCCCATAAGAAGATACGAGCAGTACTTC	CASSGGPIRRYEQYF
TRBJ2-3	TRBV27	.	TRBD2	TGTGCCAGCAGTACTTCCGCAGCGGGGGGGGCAGATACGCAGTATTTT	CASSTSAAGGADTQYF
TRBJ2-1	TRBV7-2	.	.	TGTGCCAGCAGCTCTAAAGGGGGGTTCGGGGAGCAGTTCTTC	CASSSKGGFGEQFF
TRBJ1-5	TRBV20-1	.	.	TGCAGTGCTAGAGGCGGTGGGAGAAGAAGGAGCAATCAGCCCCAGCATTTT	CSARGGGRRRSNQPQHF
TRBJ2-7	TRBV6-1	few	.	TGTGCCAGCAGTGACCACAGGGGGGGGGACTCCTACGAGCAGTACTTC	CASSDHRGGDSYEQYF
TRBJ2-1	TRBV20-1	.	TRBD2	TGCAGTGCCCCGGGACTAGCGGGAATCTCCTACAATGAGCAGTTCTTC	CSAPGLAGISYNEQFF
TRBJ2-3	TRBV4-1	once	TRBD1	TGCGCCAGCAGCCAACAGGGGGTGACAGATACGCAGTATTTT	CASSQQGVTDTQYF
TRBJ2-7	TRBV7-2	few	TRBD1	TGTGCCAGCCTAAGGACAGGGGGGCCCTACGAGCAGTACTTC	CASLRTGGPYEQYF
TRBJ1-1	TRBV11-3	few	.	TGTGCCAGCAGCACCAGTAACACTGAAGCTTTCTTT	CASSTSNTEAFF